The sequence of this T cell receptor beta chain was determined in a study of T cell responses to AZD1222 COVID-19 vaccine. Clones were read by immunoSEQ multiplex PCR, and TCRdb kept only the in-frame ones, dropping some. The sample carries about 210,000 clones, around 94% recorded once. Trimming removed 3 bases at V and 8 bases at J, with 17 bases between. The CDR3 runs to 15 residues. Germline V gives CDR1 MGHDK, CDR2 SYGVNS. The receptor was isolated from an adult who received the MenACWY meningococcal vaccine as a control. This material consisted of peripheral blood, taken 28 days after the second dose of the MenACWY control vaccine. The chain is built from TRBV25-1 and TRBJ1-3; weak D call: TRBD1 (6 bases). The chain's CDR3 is CASSDMTGPGDTIYF. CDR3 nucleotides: TGTGCCAGCAGTGATATGACAGGTCCCGGAGACACCATATATTTT.